Listed here are 17 T cell receptor beta chains from one sample, sequenced in a study of cytotoxic CD8 clonotypes in ibrutinib-treated CLL. Method: immunoSEQ multiplex PCR; TCRdb's copy keeps in-frame clones and lacks some. The data show around 250,000 clones, around 70% seen once. Here the sequenced sample was PBMCs, taken after 24 months of ibrutinib treatment. Receptors were obtained from a human donor with chronic lymphocytic leukemia.

The chain uses TRBV28 and TRBJ2-1, with D tentatively TRBD1 or TRBD2 (5 bases each). The CDR3 length is 12 residues. CDR1 is MDHEN and CDR2 is SYDVKM in the germline V gene. V lost 3 bases and J 9 bases, leaving 9 bases between the germline ends. CDR3 DNA sequence: TGTGCCAGCAGTTTGGCAGGGAGTGAGCAGTTCTTC. The encoded protein is CASSLAGSEQFF.

V is TRBV4-2 and J is TRBJ2-3; 9 positions match TRBD2. The CDR3 length is 17 residues. With 4 bases clipped from V and 4 bases from J, the junction kept 12 bases outside the gene matches. Germline V gene sequence: CDR1 LGHNA, CDR2 YNFKEQ. The CDR3 nucleotides read TGTGCCAGCAGCCGCCAAGGCGGTAGCGGGAGTTCAGATACGCAGTATTTT. Its protein product is CASSRQGGSGSSDTQYF.

V gene TRBV5-1 combines with J gene TRBJ1-1, with D uncertain. This CDR3 has 17 residues. The germline gives CDR1 SGHRS, CDR2 YFSETQ. Deletions cut 0 bases from V and 3 bases from J, with 18 bases between. CDR3 DNA sequence: TGCGCCAGCAGCTTGGGTATAAGAACCCCGGCGGACACTGAAGCTTTCTTT. It specifies CASSLGIRTPADTEAFF.

This clone occurred once. The chain couples TRBV25-1 to TRBJ2-1; unclear D gene. Trimming left V 4 bases short and J 0 bases short, with 10 bases between. The CDR3 has 15 amino acids. Germline CDR1 MGHDK, CDR2 SYGVNS. The CDR3 DNA reads as TGTGCCAGCAGTGCCGCGCTCCACTCCTACAATGAGCAGTTCTTC. Translating it yields CASSAALHSYNEQFF. The variable domain in full, with the rest retrieved from reference TRBV25-1 and TRBJ2-1, is EADIYQTPRYLVIGTGKKITLECSQTMGHDKMYWYQQDPGMELHLIHYSYGVNSTEKGDLSSESTVSRIRTEHFPLTLESARPSHTSQYLCASSAALHSYNEQFFGPGTRLTVL.

V is TRBV7-2 and J is TRBJ2-3, with D perhaps matching TRBD2 (5 bases). The CDR3 runs 13 residues. Trimming removed 5 bases from V and 2 bases from J, with 8 bases in between. Germline CDR1 SGHTA, CDR2 FQGNSA. Written as DNA, the CDR3 is TGTGCCAGCAGCGGGAGAACCACAGATACGCAGTATTTT. It codes for CASSGRTTDTQYF.

CDR3 protein: CSVVSGGYTQYF. The CDR3 DNA reads TGCAGCGTTGTCTCGGGCGGATATACGCAGTATTTT. The rearrangement uses TRBV29-1 and TRBJ2-3; D call uncertain. The germline V gene has CDR1 SQVTM and CDR2 ANQGSEA. Trimming cost V 4 bases and J 7 bases, with 12 bases left between them. The CDR3 is made up of 12 amino acids.

This clone appeared a few times. V gene TRBV10-3 combines with J gene TRBJ1-4; D not resolved. The germline V gene encodes CDR1 ENHRY and CDR2 SYGVKD. V was clipped by 10 bases and J by 4 bases, with 10 bases between them. This CDR3 is 12 amino acids long. CDR3 nucleotide sequence: TGTGCCACCCGTGAAGGTAATGAAAAACTGTTTTTT. Protein: CATREGNEKLFF.

The rearrangement links TRBV6-5 to TRBJ1-4; D remains ambiguous. V shed 6 bases and J shed 0 bases, with 11 bases lying between them. The germline gives CDR1 MNHEY, CDR2 SVGAGI. The CDR3 is made up of 15 amino acids. The CDR3 loop is CASRPGSSTNEKLFF. CDR3 DNA sequence: TGTGCCAGCAGACCCGGGTCATCAACTAATGAAAAACTGTTTTTT.

This chain uses TRBV7-2 with TRBJ1-4, with TRBD1 matching over 7 bases. The J segment lost 5 bases and the V segment lost 3 bases, leaving 6 bases of the junction unmatched. CDR1 is SGHTA, CDR2 FQGNSA, per germline. The CDR3 totals 15 residues. CDR3 protein: CASSFKTGWNEKLFF. CDR3 coding DNA: TGTGCCAGCAGCTTCAAGACAGGGTGGAATGAAAAACTGTTTTTT.

V gene TRBV25-1 combines with J gene TRBJ2-1; 7 bases map to TRBD2. Germline CDR1 and CDR2: MGHDK and SYGVNS. This CDR3 comprises 15 residues. V trimming: 1 base; J trimming: 7 bases; junction bases outside the gene matches: 7. This chain's CDR3 is CASSESGGSRNEQFF. Written as DNA, the CDR3 is TGTGCCAGCAGTGAATCTGGCGGGAGTCGTAATGAGCAGTTCTTC.

The V call is TRBV27, the J call TRBJ2-1; either TRBD1 or TRBD2 may fit D (6 bases each). Germline V CDR1 and CDR2: MNHEY, SMNVEV (reference sequence). The V and J ends lost 6 bases and 1 base respectively, with 16 bases between them. This CDR3 spans 16 amino acids. CDR3 DNA: TGTGCCAGCAGAAAGGGGGGCGGAACATCCTACAATGAGCAGTTCTTC. Translation gives CASRKGGGTSYNEQFF.

The rearrangement joins TRBV21-1 to TRBJ1-5. TRBV21-1 is labeled a pseudogene. The CDR3 has 14 amino acids. The CDR3 region is CASRGGDSNQPQHF. The DNA for the CDR3 is TGTGCCAGCAGAGGGGGGGATAGCAATCAGCCCCAGCATTTT.

The gene calls are TRBV4-1 and TRBJ2-3; 9 bases agree with TRBD1. With 1 base clipped from V and 6 bases from J, the junction kept 5 bases outside the gene matches. The CDR3 is made up of 15 amino acids. Germline V lookup: CDR1 MGHRA, CDR2 YSYEKL. The CDR3 here is CASSQADRGGDTQYF. The CDR3 region has the DNA TGCGCCAGCAGCCAAGCCGACAGGGGGGGGGATACGCAGTATTTT.

The J gene is TRBJ1-2, the V gene TRBV4-3, with D unclear. Deletions cut 4 bases from V and 2 bases from J, with 14 bases between. Germline CDR1 and CDR2: LGHNA and YSLEER. This CDR3 contains 15 residues. CDR3 DNA sequence: TGCGCCAGCAGCCCTAGAAGGGCGGGGAACTATGGCTACACCTTC. Its translation: CASSPRRAGNYGYTF.

V is TRBV25-1 and J is TRBJ2-3; the D gene is possibly TRBD1 (6 bases). The V end was cut by 0 bases, the J end by 5 bases, with 9 bases between. Germline V lookup: CDR1 MGHDK, CDR2 SYGVNS. The CDR3 contains 14 residues. In DNA, the CDR3 is TGTGCCAGCAGTGAATATAAAGGGGGAGATACGCAGTATTTT. Its protein is CASSEYKGGDTQYF.

The chain couples TRBV2 to TRBJ2-2; D gene uncertain. V lost 7 bases and J 0 bases, leaving 12 bases between the germline ends. The CDR3 length is 15 residues. Germline lookup yields CDR1 SNHLY and CDR2 FYNNEI. CDR3 coding DNA: TGTGCCAGCAACATACAAAACACGAACACCGGGGAGCTGTTTTTT. Amino acid sequence: CASNIQNTNTGELFF.

V is TRBV14 and J is TRBJ2-1, with TRBD1 matching over 8 bases. In germline, CDR1 is SGHDN, CDR2 FVKESK. The CDR3 is made up of 14 amino acids. With 4 bases clipped from V and 6 bases from J, the junction kept 5 bases outside the gene matches. The CDR3 protein is CASSRDRTLNEQFF. The CDR3 DNA follows: TGTGCCAGCAGCCGGGACAGGACCCTCAATGAGCAGTTCTTC.